The 19 T cell receptor beta chains below come from one sample, sequenced in a study of identical twins. TCRdb processed the 5' RACE reads anew with MiXCR; each CDR3 protein has one entry. The top ten clones hold over 0.5% of a sample with 450,000 or so distinct CDR3 sequences, 11% to 15% of them seen once. The sample also formed part of further work on yellow fever vaccine responses in identical twins.

Input material: CD4+ T cells sorted from blood. The receptors here all came from a woman between 18 and 30 years old in good health.

In this sample, this clonotype turned up once. As DNA, the CDR3 is TGTGCCAGCAGTACACGGGCGGGGAGCACTGAAGCTTTCTTT. It yields the protein CASSTRAGSTEAFF. The chain links TRBV6-1 to TRBJ1-1; no clear D gene. The germline V and J ends were trimmed by 5 bases and 4 bases, with 14 bases remaining between them. Germline-derived CDR1 and CDR2 are MNHNS and SASEGT. The CDR3 is made up of 14 amino acids.

The chain carries TRBV7-8 and TRBJ2-1, with 10 positions matching TRBD2. This CDR3 spans 18 amino acids. V was pared by 0 bases and J by 8 bases, with 13 bases of the junction left unmatched. Germline V gene data show CDR1 as SGHVS and CDR2 as FQNEAQ. The CDR3 DNA is TGTGCCAGCAGCTTAGCCTCCCGGACTAGCGGTCTTGTCTATGAGCAGTTCTTC. Translation gives CASSLASRTSGLVYEQFF.

V gene TRBV28 combines with J gene TRBJ2-3; 8 nucleotides agree with TRBD2. Looked up from germline, CDR1 is MDHEN and CDR2 is SYDVKM. The trim removed 3 bases at V and 8 bases at J, leaving 19 bases unmatched. CDR3 length equals 18 residues. The CDR3 nucleotides are TGTGCCAGCAGTTTTATCCCTCTGATGGGACTAGGGAGAGGTACGCAGTATTTT. It yields the protein CASSFIPLMGLGRGTQYF.

The rearrangement joins TRBV5-3 to TRBJ2-2, with TRBD1 identical over 9 bases. TRBV5-3 is an ORF, with its function uncertain. J lost 4 bases, V lost 8 bases, and 12 bases had no gene match. This CDR3 region has 16 residues. CDR3 sequence reads: CARGTGTGKGTGELFF. The CDR3 DNA reads as TGTGCCAGGGGCACCGGGACAGGGAAAGGCACCGGGGAGCTGTTTTTT.

The V and J genes are TRBV28 and TRBJ2-5, with 11 positions matching TRBD2. Germline V gene lookup returns CDR1 MDHEN and CDR2 SYDVKM. The CDR3 loop spans 15 amino acids. With V trimmed by 5 bases and J by 4 bases, 6 bases remained unmatched. The CDR3 region has the DNA TGTGCCAGCAGTCGACGACTAGCGGGGTTAGAGACCCAGTACTTC. Translation gives CASSRRLAGLETQYF.

This clonotype was found many times. The chain is built from TRBV6-5 and TRBJ2-3; TRBD2 matches 14 bases. Germline trimming cut 4 bases from V and 6 bases from J; bases unmatched to any gene: 3. CDR1 is MNHEY, CDR2 SVGAGI, per germline. The CDR3 is made up of 15 amino acids. The CDR3 nucleotides read TGTGCCAGCAGTTCCGGGACTAGCGGGGGTGATACGCAGTATTTT. Encoded protein: CASSSGTSGGDTQYF.

The gene calls are TRBV12-3 or TRBV12-4 and TRBJ2-1; the D gene is possibly TRBD1 (5 bases). V was pared by 3 bases and J by 4 bases, with 7 bases between. The CDR3 runs to 13 residues. DNA for the CDR3: TGTGCCAGCAGTTTTTCAGGGTACAATGAGCAGTTCTTC. Translating gives CASSFSGYNEQFF.

The chain employs TRBV5-1 and TRBJ2-5; 11 bases match TRBD2. V gave up 3 bases and J gave up 3 bases; unmatched junction bases: 10. The CDR3 spans 17 residues. Germline CDR1 SGHRS, CDR2 YFSETQ. CDR3 loop: CASSSSRLAGQKETQYF. The CDR3 region has the DNA TGCGCCAGCAGCTCCTCAAGACTAGCGGGGCAGAAAGAGACCCAGTACTTC. Full variable domain (remainder filled in from reference TRBV5-1 and TRBJ2-5): KAGVTQTPRYLIKTRGQQVTLSCSPISGHRSVSWYQQTPGQGLQFLFEYFSETQRNKGNFPGRFSGRQFSNSRSEMNVSTLELGDSALYLCASSSSRLAGQKETQYFGPGTRLLVL.

This clonotype was detected only a few times. This chain joins TRBV6-1 and TRBJ1-3; 7 nucleotides agree with TRBD1. This CDR3 comprises 15 residues. CDR1 MNHNS and CDR2 SASEGT come from the germline V gene. V dropped 5 bases and J dropped 0; count of bases not matched to a gene: 4. The CDR3 is CASSKTGSSGNTIYF. DNA for the CDR3: TGTGCCAGCAGTAAGACAGGGAGCTCTGGAAACACCATATATTTT.

The V and J genes are TRBV6-1 and TRBJ2-7; D is ambiguous. Germline CDR1 reads MNHNS; CDR2 reads SASEGT. The V gene lost 6 bases and the J gene lost 2 bases, with 11 bases spanning the gap. The CDR3 is 13 residues long. In nucleotides, the CDR3 is TGTGCCAGCAGCCAGCAACCTACCTACGAGCAGTACTTC. Translated, it gives CASSQQPTYEQYF.

There are a few counts of this clonotype. The V gene is TRBV11-2, the J gene TRBJ2-3; 7 bases map to TRBD2. V gave up 1 base and J gave up 2 bases; unmatched junction bases: 15. The CDR3 loop spans 19 amino acids. Germline V lookup: CDR1 SGHAT, CDR2 FQNNGV. The CDR3 DNA reads as TGTGCCAGCAGCTTAGTTCCCGGGAGGCCCCTTTCCTCCACAGATACGCAGTATTTT. Its translation is CASSLVPGRPLSSTDTQYF.

The gene calls are TRBV6-1 and TRBJ2-7, with D possibly called TRBD1 or TRBD2 (5 bases each). The length of the CDR3 is 14 residues. Trimming removed 6 bases at V and 6 bases at J, with 18 bases between. The germline V gene encodes CDR1 MNHNS and CDR2 SASEGT. CDR3 bases: TGTGCCAGCAGACCCGGGACCGGGGAGCGCGAGCAGTACTTC. It encodes CASRPGTGEREQYF.

This chain links TRBV18 with TRBJ2-1; 7 nucleotides match TRBD2. The CDR3 runs to 14 residues. V lost 2 bases to trimming and J lost 9 bases; unmatched junction nucleotides: 7. The germline CDR1 and CDR2 sequences are KGHSH and LQKENI. CDR3 protein: CASSPGPGGSEQFF. The CDR3 DNA reads TGTGCCAGCTCACCAGGTCCGGGCGGGAGTGAGCAGTTCTTC.

There are a few counts of this clonotype. V is TRBV10-1 and J is TRBJ2-2; the D call may be TRBD1 or TRBD2 (5 bases each). Germline V lookup: CDR1 WNHNN, CDR2 SYGVQD (reference sequence). V lost 3 bases and J lost 2, with 10 bases in between. The CDR3 extends over 15 amino acids. Here the CDR3 DNA reads TGCGCCAGCAGTGAAGGGACCGCCAACACCGGGGAGCTGTTTTTT. Translation: CASSEGTANTGELFF.

The CDR3, as DNA: TGTGCCAGCAGCTTAGCCCGGGACTATCTGTACGAGCAGTACTTC. Translating it yields CASSLARDYLYEQYF. The chain couples TRBV7-2 to TRBJ2-7, with 7 bases identical to TRBD2. Germline CDR1 is SGHTA and CDR2 is FQGNSA. This CDR3 has 15 amino acids. V lost 0 bases to trimming and J lost 4 bases; unmatched junction nucleotides: 6. Combining the CDR3 with reference TRBV7-2 and TRBJ2-7 gives the whole variable domain GAGVSQSPSNKVTEKGKDVELRCDPISGHTALYWYRQSLGQGLEFLIYFQGNSAPDKSGLPSDRFSAERTGGSVSTLTIQRTQQEDSAVYLCASSLARDYLYEQYFGPGTRLTVT.

In DNA form, the CDR3 reads TGTGCCAGCAGTTTTTCCGCAGGGGTCAATCAGCCCCAGCATTTT. It codes for CASSFSAGVNQPQHF. This sequence joins TRBV28 and TRBJ1-5, with TRBD1 as a possible D gene (6 bases). CDR1 and CDR2 from the germline V gene are MDHEN and SYDVKM. This CDR3 region has 15 residues. The V end lost 3 bases, the J end lost 3 bases, and 12 bases lay between the germline ends.

The rearrangement uses TRBV6-2 or TRBV6-3 and TRBJ2-7; D may be TRBD2 (6 bases). The length of the CDR3 is 14 residues. CDR1 is MNHEY and CDR2 is SVGEGT in the germline V gene. Trimming cost V 6 bases and J 0 bases, with 12 bases left between them. CDR3 coding DNA: TGTGCCAGCAGAAAAGCGGGCCTCTCCTACGAGCAGTACTTC. This translates into CASRKAGLSYEQYF.

The chain links TRBV3-1 to TRBJ2-1, with D tentatively TRBD1 or TRBD2 (6 bases each). CDR3 length: 15 amino acids. Germline V lookup: CDR1 LGHDT, CDR2 YNNKEL (reference sequence). Trimming removed 4 bases from V and 10 bases from J, with 20 bases in between. CDR3 bases: TGTGCCAGCAGCCCAACAGGGACTGGGCGGGGAGAGCAGTTCTTC. This sequence encodes CASSPTGTGRGEQFF.

The V and J genes are TRBV7-9 and TRBJ1-1; tentatively, D is TRBD1 (5 bases). The CDR3 totals 15 residues. Germline-derived CDR1 and CDR2 are SEHNR and FQNEAQ (reference sequence). V was clipped by 4 bases and J by 1 base, with 13 bases between them. CDR3: CASSSHIGGNTEAFF. CDR3 DNA: TGTGCCAGCAGCTCCCACATCGGGGGGAACACTGAAGCTTTCTTT.